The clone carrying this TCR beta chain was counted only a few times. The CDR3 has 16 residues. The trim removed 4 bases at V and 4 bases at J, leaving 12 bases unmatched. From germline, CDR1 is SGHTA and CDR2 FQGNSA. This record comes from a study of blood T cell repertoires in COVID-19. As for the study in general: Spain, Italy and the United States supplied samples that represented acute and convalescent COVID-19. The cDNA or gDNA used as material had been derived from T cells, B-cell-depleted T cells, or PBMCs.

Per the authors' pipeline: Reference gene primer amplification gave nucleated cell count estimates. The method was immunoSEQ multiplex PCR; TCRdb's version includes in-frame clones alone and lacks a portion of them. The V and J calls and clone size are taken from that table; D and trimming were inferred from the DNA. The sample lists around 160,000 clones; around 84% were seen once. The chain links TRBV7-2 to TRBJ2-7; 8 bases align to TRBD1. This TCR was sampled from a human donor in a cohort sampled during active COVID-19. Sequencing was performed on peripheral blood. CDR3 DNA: TGTGCCAGCAGCTCCCTCTATGGGACAGGTCTATACGAGCAGTACTTC. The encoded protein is CASSSLYGTGLYEQYF.